This T cell receptor beta chain was found in a study of tumor and adjacent non-tumor tissue in lung cancer. No cell sorting was done before RNA was extracted from the tissue. After removal of 5 bases from V and 5 bases from J, the junction contained 11 bases not matched to a gene. This CDR3 has 15 residues. The V gene's germline CDR1 is SGHRS and CDR2 YFSETQ. TCRbeta libraries were built with three rounds of nested PCR, modified from ARM-PCR. TCRdb reanalysed the multiplex PCR reads using MiXCR and keeps one entry per CDR3 protein. The table shows 70,000 to 90,000 distinct CDR3 sequences, with around 77% occurring only once. On this clonotype: A much larger clone lies one base from this, so it may be a read error. Without the conserved terminal phenylalanine or tryptophan, this CDR3 likely stems from a read error.

The chain couples TRBV5-1 to TRBJ2-5; 8 bases agree with TRBD1. Sample: lung tumor tissue. The sequence came from a woman between 50 and 59 years old with non-small cell lung cancer. The DNA of the CDR3 is TGCGCCAGCAGTCCCCCCACAGGGGGAGAGGAGACCCAGTACTCC. Translated, it gives CASSPPTGGEETQYS.